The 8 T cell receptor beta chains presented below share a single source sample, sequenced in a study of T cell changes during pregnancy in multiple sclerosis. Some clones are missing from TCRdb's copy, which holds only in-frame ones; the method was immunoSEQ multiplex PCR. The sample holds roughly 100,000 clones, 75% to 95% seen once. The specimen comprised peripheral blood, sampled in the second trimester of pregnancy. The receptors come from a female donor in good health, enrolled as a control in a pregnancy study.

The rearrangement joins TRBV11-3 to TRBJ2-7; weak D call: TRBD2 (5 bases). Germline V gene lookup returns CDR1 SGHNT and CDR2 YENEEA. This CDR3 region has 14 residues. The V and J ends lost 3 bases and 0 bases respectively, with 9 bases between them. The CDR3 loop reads CASSLTGSSYEQYF. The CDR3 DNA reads TGTGCCAGCAGCTTGACGGGGAGCTCCTACGAGCAGTACTTC.

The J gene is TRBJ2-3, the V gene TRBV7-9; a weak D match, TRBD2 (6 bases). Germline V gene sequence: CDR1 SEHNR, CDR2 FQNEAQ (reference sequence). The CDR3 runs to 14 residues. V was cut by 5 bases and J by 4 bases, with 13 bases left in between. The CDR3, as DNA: TGTGCCAGCAGCCCCGGAGGGATAGCAGATACGCAGTATTTT. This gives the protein CASSPGGIADTQYF.

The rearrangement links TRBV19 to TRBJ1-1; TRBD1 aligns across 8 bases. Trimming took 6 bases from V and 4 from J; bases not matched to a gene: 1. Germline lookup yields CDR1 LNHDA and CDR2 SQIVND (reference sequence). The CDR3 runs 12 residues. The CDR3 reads CASRDRATEAFF. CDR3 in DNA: TGTGCCAGTAGGGACAGGGCCACTGAAGCTTTCTTT.

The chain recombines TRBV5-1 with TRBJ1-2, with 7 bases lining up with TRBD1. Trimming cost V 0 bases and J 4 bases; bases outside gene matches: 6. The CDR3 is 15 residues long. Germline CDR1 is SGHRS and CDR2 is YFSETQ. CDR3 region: CASSLGQGGGYGYTF. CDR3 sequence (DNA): TGCGCCAGCAGCTTGGGACAGGGTGGCGGCTATGGCTACACCTTC.

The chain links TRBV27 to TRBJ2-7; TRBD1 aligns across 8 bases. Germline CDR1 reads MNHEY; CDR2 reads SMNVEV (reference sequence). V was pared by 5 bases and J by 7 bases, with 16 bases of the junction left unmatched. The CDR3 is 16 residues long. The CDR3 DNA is TGTGCCAGCAGTCCCCAGGCGGGCAGGGGGCCTTATGAGCAGTACTTC. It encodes CASSPQAGRGPYEQYF.

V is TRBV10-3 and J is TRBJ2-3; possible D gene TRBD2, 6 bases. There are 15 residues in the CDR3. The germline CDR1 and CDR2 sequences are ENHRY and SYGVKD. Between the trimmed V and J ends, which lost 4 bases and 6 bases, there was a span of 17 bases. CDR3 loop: CAISGGRGAQDTQYF. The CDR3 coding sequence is TGTGCCATCAGTGGAGGGCGGGGAGCACAGGATACGCAGTATTTT.

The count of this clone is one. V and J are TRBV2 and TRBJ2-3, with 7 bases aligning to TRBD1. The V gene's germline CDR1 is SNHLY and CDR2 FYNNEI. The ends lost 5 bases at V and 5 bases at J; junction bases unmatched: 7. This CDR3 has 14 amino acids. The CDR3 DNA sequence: TGTGCCAGCAGTCGCGACAGGGATGAAGATACGCAGTATTTT. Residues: CASSRDRDEDTQYF.

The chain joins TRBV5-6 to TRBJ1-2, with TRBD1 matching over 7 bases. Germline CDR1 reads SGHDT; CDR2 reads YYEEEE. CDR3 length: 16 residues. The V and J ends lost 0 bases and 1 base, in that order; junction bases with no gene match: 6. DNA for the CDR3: TGTGCCAGCAGCTTGGGCCTGGACAGGATTAACTATGGCTACACCTTC. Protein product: CASSLGLDRINYGYTF.